The table lists the clone carrying this T cell receptor (beta chain) with a few counts. Its antigen is as yet unknown. The sample originates from a study of T-cell reconstitution after alpha-beta-depleted transplantation in children. Unique molecular identifiers were used to barcode this TCRbeta library. TCRdb re-analysed the PCR reads in MiXCR, keeping a single row per CDR3 protein. The data contain 250,000 to 400,000 distinct CDR3 sequences, approximately 23% of them singletons. Regarding the study as a whole: Roughly two months post-transplant, alpha-beta T cells reportedly originated from several hundred graft clones that had expanded.

V gave up 3 bases and J gave up 4 bases, with 15 bases separating them. Germline V gene sequence: CDR1 SQVTM, CDR2 ANQGSEA. The CDR3 is made up of 14 amino acids. The source was PBMCs, mostly from graft donor cells, collected 180 days after TCRalphabeta/CD19-depleted stem cell transplant. The chain employs TRBV29-1 and TRBJ1-2; D uncertain. The TCR originated in a male patient younger than 18 who had a stem cell transplant for acute lymphoblastic leukemia, so the T cells may come from the graft donor. The CDR3 spells CSVEGRLESYGYTF. The CDR3, as DNA: TGCAGCGTTGAGGGGAGATTGGAGAGCTATGGCTACACCTTC.